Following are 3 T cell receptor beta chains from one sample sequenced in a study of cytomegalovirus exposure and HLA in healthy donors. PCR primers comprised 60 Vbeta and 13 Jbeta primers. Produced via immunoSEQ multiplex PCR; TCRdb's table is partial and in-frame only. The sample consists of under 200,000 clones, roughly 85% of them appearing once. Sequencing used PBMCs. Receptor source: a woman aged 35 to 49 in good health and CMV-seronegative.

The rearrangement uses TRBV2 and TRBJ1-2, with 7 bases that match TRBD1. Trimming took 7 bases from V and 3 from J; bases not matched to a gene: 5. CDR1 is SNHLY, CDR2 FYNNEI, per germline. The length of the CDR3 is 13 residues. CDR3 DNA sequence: TGTGCCAGCAACAGGGGAGGTGACTATGGCTACACCTTC. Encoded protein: CASNRGGDYGYTF.

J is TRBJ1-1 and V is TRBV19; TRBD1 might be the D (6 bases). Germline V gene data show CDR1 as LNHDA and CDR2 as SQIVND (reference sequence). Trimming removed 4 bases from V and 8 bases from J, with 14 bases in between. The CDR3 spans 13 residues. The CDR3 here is CASSTGEGLEAFF. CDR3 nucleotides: TGTGCCAGTAGTACAGGGGAGGGGTTGGAAGCTTTCTTT.

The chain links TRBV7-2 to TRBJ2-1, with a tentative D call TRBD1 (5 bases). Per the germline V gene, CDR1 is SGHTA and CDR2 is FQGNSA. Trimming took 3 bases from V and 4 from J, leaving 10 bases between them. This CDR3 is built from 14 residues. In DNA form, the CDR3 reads TGTGCCAGCAGCTTGCAGGGTCCTTACAATGAGCAGTTCTTC. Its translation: CASSLQGPYNEQFF.